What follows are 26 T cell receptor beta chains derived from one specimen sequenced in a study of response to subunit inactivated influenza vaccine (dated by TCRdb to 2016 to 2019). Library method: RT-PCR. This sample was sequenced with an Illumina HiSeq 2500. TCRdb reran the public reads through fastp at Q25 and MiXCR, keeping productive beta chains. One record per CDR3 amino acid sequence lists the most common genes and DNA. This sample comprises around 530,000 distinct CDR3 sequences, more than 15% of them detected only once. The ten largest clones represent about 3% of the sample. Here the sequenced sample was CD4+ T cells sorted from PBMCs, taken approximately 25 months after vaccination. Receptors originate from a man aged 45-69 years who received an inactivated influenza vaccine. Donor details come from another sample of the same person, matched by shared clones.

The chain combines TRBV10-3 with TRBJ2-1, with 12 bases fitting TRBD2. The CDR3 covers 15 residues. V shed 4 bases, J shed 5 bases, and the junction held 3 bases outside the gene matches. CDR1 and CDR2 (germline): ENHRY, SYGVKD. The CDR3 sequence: CAISGGTSGHNEQFF. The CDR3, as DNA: TGTGCCATCAGTGGCGGGACTAGCGGGCACAATGAGCAGTTCTTC.

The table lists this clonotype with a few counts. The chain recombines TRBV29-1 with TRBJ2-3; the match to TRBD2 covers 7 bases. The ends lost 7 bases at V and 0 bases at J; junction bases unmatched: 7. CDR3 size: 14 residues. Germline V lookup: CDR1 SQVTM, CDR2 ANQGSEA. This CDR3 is CSEYQRGSTDTQYF. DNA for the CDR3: TGCAGCGAGTACCAGCGGGGCAGCACAGATACGCAGTATTTT.

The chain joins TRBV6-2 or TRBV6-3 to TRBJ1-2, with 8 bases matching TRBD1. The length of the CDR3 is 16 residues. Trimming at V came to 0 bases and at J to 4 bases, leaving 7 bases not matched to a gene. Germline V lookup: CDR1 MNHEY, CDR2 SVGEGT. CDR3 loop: CASSYSARGLGYGYTF. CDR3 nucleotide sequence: TGTGCCAGCAGTTACTCGGCCAGGGGGCTGGGCTATGGCTACACCTTC.

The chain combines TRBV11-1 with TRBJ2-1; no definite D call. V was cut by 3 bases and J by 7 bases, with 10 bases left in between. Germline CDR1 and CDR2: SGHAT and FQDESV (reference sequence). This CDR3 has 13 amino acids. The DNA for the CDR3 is TGTGCCAGCAGCTTTCTTCAGGCGAATGAGCAGTTCTTC. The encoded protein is CASSFLQANEQFF. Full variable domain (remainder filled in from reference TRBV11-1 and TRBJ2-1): EAEVAQSPRYKITEKSQAVAFWCDPISGHATLYWYRQILGQGPELLVQFQDESVVDDSQLPKDRFSAERLKGVDSTLKIQPAELGDSAMYLCASSFLQANEQFFGPGTRLTVL.

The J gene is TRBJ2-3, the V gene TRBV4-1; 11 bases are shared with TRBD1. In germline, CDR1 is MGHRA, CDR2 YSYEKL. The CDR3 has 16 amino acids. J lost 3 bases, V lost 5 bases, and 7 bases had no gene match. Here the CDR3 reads CASSGTGTGGTDTQYF. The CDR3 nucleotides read TGCGCCAGCAGCGGGACCGGGACAGGGGGAACAGATACGCAGTATTTT.

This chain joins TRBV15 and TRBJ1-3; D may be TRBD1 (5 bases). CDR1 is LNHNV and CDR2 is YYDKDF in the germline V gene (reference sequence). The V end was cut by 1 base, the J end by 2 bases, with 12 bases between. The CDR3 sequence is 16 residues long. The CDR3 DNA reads TGTGCCACCAGCAGAGCCCACGGGGGGACTGGAAACACCATATATTTT. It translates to CATSRAHGGTGNTIYF. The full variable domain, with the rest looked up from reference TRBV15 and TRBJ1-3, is DAMVIQNPRYQVTQFGKPVTLSCSQTLNHNVMYWYQQKSSQAPKLLFHYYDKDFNNEADTPDNFQSRRPNTSFCFLDIRSPGLGDTAMYLCATSRAHGGTGNTIYFGEGSWLTVV.

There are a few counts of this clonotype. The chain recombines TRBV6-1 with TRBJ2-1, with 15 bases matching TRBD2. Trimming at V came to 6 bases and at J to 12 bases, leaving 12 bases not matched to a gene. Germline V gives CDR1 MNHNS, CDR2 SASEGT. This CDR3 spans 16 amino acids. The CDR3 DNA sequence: TGTGCCAGCAGCCGGGGACTAGCGGGAGGCCTCGTCGCGCAGTTCTTC. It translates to CASSRGLAGGLVAQFF.

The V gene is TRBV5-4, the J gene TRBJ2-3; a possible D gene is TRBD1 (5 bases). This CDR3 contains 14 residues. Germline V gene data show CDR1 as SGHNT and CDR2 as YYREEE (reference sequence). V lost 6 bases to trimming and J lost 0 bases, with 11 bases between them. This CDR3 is CASTRRQSTDTQYF. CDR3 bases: TGTGCCAGCACCCGTAGACAGAGCACAGATACGCAGTATTTT.

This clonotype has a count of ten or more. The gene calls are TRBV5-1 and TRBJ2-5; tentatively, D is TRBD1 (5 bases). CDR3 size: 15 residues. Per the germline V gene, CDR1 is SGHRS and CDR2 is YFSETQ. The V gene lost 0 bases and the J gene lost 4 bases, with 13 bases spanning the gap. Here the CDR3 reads CASSLGPPQGETQYF. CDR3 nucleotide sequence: TGCGCCAGCAGCTTGGGGCCTCCCCAGGGAGAGACCCAGTACTTC.

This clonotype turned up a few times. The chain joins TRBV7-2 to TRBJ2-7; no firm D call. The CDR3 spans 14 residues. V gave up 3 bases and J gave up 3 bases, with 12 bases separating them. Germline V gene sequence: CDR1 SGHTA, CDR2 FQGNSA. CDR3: CASSFQPTNYEQYF. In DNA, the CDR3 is TGTGCCAGCAGCTTTCAGCCCACTAACTACGAGCAGTACTTC.

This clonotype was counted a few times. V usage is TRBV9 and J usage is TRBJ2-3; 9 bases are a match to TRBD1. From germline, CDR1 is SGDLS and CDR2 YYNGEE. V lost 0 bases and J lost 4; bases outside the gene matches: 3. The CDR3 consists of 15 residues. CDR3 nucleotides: TGTGCCAGCAGCGTAGCTACAGGGGGCTCAGATACGCAGTATTTT. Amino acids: CASSVATGGSDTQYF.

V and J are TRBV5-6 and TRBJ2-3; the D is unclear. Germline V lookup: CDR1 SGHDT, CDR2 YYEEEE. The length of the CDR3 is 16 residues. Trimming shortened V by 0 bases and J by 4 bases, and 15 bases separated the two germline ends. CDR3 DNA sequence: TGTGCCAGCAGCTTGGCATCTAGAAGACCCTCAGATACGCAGTATTTT. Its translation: CASSLASRRPSDTQYF.

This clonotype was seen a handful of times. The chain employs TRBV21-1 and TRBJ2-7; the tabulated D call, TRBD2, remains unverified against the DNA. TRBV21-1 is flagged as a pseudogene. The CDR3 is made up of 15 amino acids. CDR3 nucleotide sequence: TGTGCCAGCAGCAAAGTTAGCGGGAGCTCCTACGAGCAGTACTTC. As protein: CASSKVSGSSYEQYF.

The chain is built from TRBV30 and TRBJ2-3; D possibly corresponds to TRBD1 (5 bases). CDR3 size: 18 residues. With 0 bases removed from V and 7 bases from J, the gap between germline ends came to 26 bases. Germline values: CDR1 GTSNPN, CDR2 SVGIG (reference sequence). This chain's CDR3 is CAWSVQVLSLLQKNTQYF. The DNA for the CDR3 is TGTGCCTGGAGTGTACAGGTCCTATCATTACTCCAAAAAAATACGCAGTATTTT.

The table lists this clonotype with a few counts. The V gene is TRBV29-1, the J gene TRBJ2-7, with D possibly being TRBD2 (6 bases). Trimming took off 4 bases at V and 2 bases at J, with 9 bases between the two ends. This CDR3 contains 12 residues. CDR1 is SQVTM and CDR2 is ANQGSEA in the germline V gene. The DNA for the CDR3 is TGCAGCGTTGCTGGGGAGGCCTACGAGCAGTACTTC. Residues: CSVAGEAYEQYF.

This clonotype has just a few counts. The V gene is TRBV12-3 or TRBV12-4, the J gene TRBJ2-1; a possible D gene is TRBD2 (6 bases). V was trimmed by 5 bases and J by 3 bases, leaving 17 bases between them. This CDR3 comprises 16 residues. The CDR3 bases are TGTGCCAGCAGTCTACTCGGGGGTCGGATCTACAATGAGCAGTTCTTC. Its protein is CASSLLGGRIYNEQFF.

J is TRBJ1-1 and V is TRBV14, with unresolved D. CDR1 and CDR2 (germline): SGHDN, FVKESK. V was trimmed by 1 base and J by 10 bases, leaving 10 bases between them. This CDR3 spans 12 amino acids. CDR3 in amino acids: CASSQGWGGAFF. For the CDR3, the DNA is TGTGCCAGCAGCCAAGGGTGGGGAGGAGCTTTCTTT.

CDR3 nucleotide sequence: TGTGCCAGCAGAGGCGGGGTTACATCCTACGAGCAGTACTTC. It yields the protein CASRGGVTSYEQYF. V gene TRBV6-2 or TRBV6-3 combines with J gene TRBJ2-7; TRBD2 might be the D (6 bases). The germline V and J ends were trimmed by 6 bases and 1 base, with 13 bases remaining between them. CDR3 length: 14 amino acids. The germline V gene encodes CDR1 MNHEY and CDR2 SVGEGT.

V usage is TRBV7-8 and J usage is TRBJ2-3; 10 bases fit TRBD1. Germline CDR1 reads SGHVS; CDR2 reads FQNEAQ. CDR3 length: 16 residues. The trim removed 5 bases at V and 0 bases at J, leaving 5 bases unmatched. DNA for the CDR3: TGTGCCAGCAGCCCCGGGACAGGGGCTAGCACAGATACGCAGTATTTT. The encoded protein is CASSPGTGASTDTQYF.

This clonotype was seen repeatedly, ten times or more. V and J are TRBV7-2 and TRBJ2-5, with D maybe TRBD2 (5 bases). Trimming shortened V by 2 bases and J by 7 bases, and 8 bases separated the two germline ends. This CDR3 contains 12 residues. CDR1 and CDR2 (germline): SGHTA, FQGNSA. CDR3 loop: CASSLSGGTQYF. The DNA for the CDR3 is TGTGCCAGCAGCTTAAGTGGAGGGACCCAGTACTTC.

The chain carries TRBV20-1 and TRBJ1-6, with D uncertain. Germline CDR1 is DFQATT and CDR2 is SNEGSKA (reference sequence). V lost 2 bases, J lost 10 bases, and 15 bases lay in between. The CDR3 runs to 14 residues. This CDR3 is CSARQTGGSSPLHF. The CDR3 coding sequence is TGCAGTGCTAGACAGACTGGAGGCAGCTCACCCCTCCACTTT.

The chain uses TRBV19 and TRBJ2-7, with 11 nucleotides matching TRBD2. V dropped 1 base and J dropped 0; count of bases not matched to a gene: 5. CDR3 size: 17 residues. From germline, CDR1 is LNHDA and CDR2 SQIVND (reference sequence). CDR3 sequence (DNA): TGTGCCAGTAGTATAGCAGTTACTAGCGGGAGCTCCTACGAGCAGTACTTC. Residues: CASSIAVTSGSSYEQYF. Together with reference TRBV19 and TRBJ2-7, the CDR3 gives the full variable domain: DGGITQSPKYLFRKEGQNVTLSCEQNLNHDAMYWYRQDPGQGLRLIYYSQIVNDFQKGDIAEGYSVSREKKESFPLTVTSAQKNPTAFYLCASSIAVTSGSSYEQYFGPGTRLTVT.

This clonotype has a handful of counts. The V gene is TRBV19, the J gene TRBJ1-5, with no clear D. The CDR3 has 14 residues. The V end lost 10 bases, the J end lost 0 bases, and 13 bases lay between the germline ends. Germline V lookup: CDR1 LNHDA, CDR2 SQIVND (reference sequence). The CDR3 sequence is CATFGRYSNQPQHF. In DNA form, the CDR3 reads TGTGCCACCTTCGGAAGATATAGCAATCAGCCCCAGCATTTT.

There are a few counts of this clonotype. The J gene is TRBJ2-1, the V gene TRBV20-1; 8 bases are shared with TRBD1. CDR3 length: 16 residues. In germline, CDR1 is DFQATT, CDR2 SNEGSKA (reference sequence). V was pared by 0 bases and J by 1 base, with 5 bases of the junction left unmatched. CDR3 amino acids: CSARDIGQGSYNEQFF. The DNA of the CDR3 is TGCAGTGCTAGAGATATAGGACAGGGTTCCTACAATGAGCAGTTCTTC.

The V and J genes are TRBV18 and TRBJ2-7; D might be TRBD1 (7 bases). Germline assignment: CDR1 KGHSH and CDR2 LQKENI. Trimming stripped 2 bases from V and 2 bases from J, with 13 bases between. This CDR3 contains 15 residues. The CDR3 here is CASSPSGQRAYEQYF. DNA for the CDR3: TGTGCCAGCTCACCATCGGGACAGCGGGCCTACGAGCAGTACTTC. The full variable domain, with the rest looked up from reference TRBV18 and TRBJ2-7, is NAGVMQNPRHLVRRRGQEARLRCSPMKGHSHVYWYRQLPEEGLKFMVYLQKENIIDESGMPKERFSAEFPKEGPSILRIQQVVRGDSAAYFCASSPSGQRAYEQYFGPGTRLTVT.

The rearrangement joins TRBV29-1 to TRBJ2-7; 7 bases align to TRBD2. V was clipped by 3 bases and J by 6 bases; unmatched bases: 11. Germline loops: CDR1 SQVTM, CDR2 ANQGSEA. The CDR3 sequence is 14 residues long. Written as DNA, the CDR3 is TGCAGCGTTGATCGGGGGGTTGGGGCGATCGAGCAGTACTTC. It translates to CSVDRGVGAIEQYF.